These 10 T cell receptor beta chains were sequenced from one sample in a study of T cells in Graves' hyperthyroidism and ophthalmopathy. From RNA transcripts, TCR beta CDR3 regions were amplified. A set of HTBI primers served as the primers for a first-round RT-PCR of the TCR CDR3. TCRdb re-called the multiplex PCR reads through MiXCR, storing one row per CDR3 protein. The sample includes roughly 740,000 distinct CDR3 sequences, about 15% of them seen just once. The sample taken for sequencing was blood. The origin of the receptors is a young man with Graves' hyperthyroidism.

The table lists this clonotype with a few counts. V usage is TRBV28 and J usage is TRBJ2-1, with a possible D match to TRBD1 (6 bases). Deletions cut 7 bases from V and 9 bases from J, with 25 bases between. From germline, CDR1 is MDHEN and CDR2 SYDVKM. The CDR3 runs 16 residues. CDR3 nucleotides: TGTGCCAGCACCAGAGGGGGAGCCGGGACCCCCAGTGAGCAGTTCTTC. It specifies CASTRGGAGTPSEQFF. The complete variable domain, with remaining parts taken from reference TRBV28 and TRBJ2-1, reads DVKVTQSSRYLVKRTGEKVFLECVQDMDHENMFWYRQDPGLGLRLIYFSYDVKMKEKGDIPEGYSVSREKKERFSLILESASTNQTSMYLCASTRGGAGTPSEQFFGPGTRLTVL.

This clonotype has just a few counts. The rearrangement uses TRBV6-2 or TRBV6-3 and TRBJ1-5, with 7 bases fitting TRBD1. Germline V gene lookup returns CDR1 MNHEY and CDR2 SVGEGT. The CDR3 extends over 14 amino acids. V was pared by 2 bases and J by 6 bases, with 4 bases of the junction left unmatched. CDR3 coding DNA: TGTGCCAGCAGTTACCGACAGGGCGGTCAGCCCCAGCATTTT. Its translation is CASSYRQGGQPQHF.

The chain couples TRBV9 to TRBJ2-1; D is uncertain. V lost 0 bases and J lost 4, with 8 bases in between. The CDR3 sequence is 14 residues long. Germline V CDR1 and CDR2: SGDLS, YYNGEE. CDR3 sequence reads: CASSVGRVYNEQFF. CDR3 sequence (DNA): TGTGCCAGCAGCGTAGGAAGGGTATACAATGAGCAGTTCTTC.

In its sample, this clonotype was seen many times. This chain uses TRBV2 with TRBJ1-1, with a weak D call TRBD1 (6 bases). Germline V gene lookup returns CDR1 SNHLY and CDR2 FYNNEI. Trimming took off 2 bases at V and 6 bases at J, with 16 bases between the two ends. The CDR3 is made up of 15 amino acids. The CDR3 protein is CASSELGGGWAEAFF. The CDR3 nucleotides read TGTGCCAGCAGTGAACTTGGGGGCGGGTGGGCTGAAGCTTTCTTT.

This clonotype appeared a few times. The chain is built from TRBV28 and TRBJ2-7; tentative D call: TRBD2 (5 bases). Germline V gene sequence: CDR1 MDHEN, CDR2 SYDVKM. The V and J ends lost 1 base and 1 base respectively, with 8 bases between them. The CDR3 has 14 amino acids. CDR3 sequence: CASSLFSGSYEQYF. As DNA, the CDR3 is TGTGCCAGCAGTTTATTTTCGGGGTCCTACGAGCAGTACTTC.

This clonotype was detected many times. The chain uses TRBV9 and TRBJ2-7, with TRBD2 matching 9 bases. Per the germline V gene, CDR1 is SGDLS and CDR2 is YYNGEE. The CDR3 extends over 15 amino acids. V dropped 2 bases and J dropped 5; count of bases not matched to a gene: 8. The CDR3 DNA sequence: TGTGCCAGCAGCGTTGCCGCGGGAGGGCAAGACGAGCAGTACTTC. Translation gives CASSVAAGGQDEQYF.

This clonotype has a count of ten or more. This chain connects TRBV28 to TRBJ2-7, with 12 nucleotides matching TRBD1. Germline CDR1 is MDHEN and CDR2 is SYDVKM. There are 14 residues in the CDR3. Germline trimming cut 5 bases from V and 6 bases from J; bases unmatched to any gene: 5. CDR3 nucleotides: TGTGCCAGCAGTACTGGGACAGGGGGCGCCGAGCAGTACTTC. This gives the protein CASSTGTGGAEQYF. The whole variable domain, filled in from reference TRBV28 and TRBJ2-7, reads DVKVTQSSRYLVKRTGEKVFLECVQDMDHENMFWYRQDPGLGLRLIYFSYDVKMKEKGDIPEGYSVSREKKERFSLILESASTNQTSMYLCASSTGTGGAEQYFGPGTRLTVT.

This clonotype appeared many times. The V call is TRBV18, the J call TRBJ2-1; D not certain. Trimming cost V 2 bases and J 6 bases, with 8 bases left between them. Germline assignment: CDR1 KGHSH and CDR2 LQKENI. The CDR3 has 13 amino acids. This CDR3 is CASSPVVGNEQFF. In nucleotides, the CDR3 is TGTGCCAGCTCACCAGTGGTAGGCAATGAGCAGTTCTTC.

This clonotype was observed a handful of times. The V call is TRBV5-4, the J call TRBJ2-5; D is tentatively TRBD1 or TRBD2 (6 bases each). Germline values: CDR1 SGHNT, CDR2 YYREEE (reference sequence). V was pared by 4 bases and J by 1 base, with 23 bases between. This CDR3 region has 18 residues. CDR3 region: CASSRGGTPDWGQETQYF. For the CDR3, the DNA is TGTGCCAGCAGCCGAGGAGGGACACCCGATTGGGGCCAAGAGACCCAGTACTTC.

Many counts were recorded for this clonotype. This chain links TRBV28 with TRBJ1-1, with a tentative D call TRBD1 (6 bases). The CDR3 spans 14 residues. V lost 5 bases, J lost 1 base, and 11 bases lay in between. Germline V CDR1 and CDR2: MDHEN, SYDVKM. The DNA for the CDR3 is TGTGCCAGCAGTGCCCCGACAGGGAACACTGAAGCTTTCTTT. It translates to CASSAPTGNTEAFF.